The T cell receptor beta chain described here comes from a study of a mutant IDH1 vaccine in newly diagnosed glioma. Across the whole study: Beforehand, treatment had been radiotherapy, temozolomide, or both; the majority received both.

Time point defined: week 47, end of study. Vaccinated patients received 300 ug of mutant IDH1 20-mer peptide per dose, with topical imiquimod. Concerning this clone itself: The antigen is unknown.

Some clones are missing from TCRdb's copy, which holds only in-frame ones; the method was immunoSEQ multiplex PCR. The table lists 30,000 to 35,000 clones, around nine tenths of them singletons. The sequencing used PBMCs, collected from a glioma patient whose treatment included an IDH1 peptide vaccine. The receptor's source is a woman in her 30s with glioma.

The CDR3 DNA reads as TGTGCCTGGGATCCGGTTGGAGGGCAAGAGACCCAGTACTTC. This gives the protein CAWDPVGGQETQYF. The chain links TRBV30 to TRBJ2-5; possible D gene TRBD2, 6 bases. The CDR3 totals 14 residues. Per germline, CDR1 GTSNPN and CDR2 SVGIG (reference sequence). The V and J ends lost 5 bases and 2 bases respectively, with 15 bases between them.